Below are 25 T cell receptor beta chains sequenced from a single sample in a study of blood T cells in healthy people across ages. Next came a second PCR, run for about 6 to 12 cycles, which used a sample-barcoded 5' primer along with a J-beta primer mix. TCRdb analysed the 5' RACE reads with MiXCR anew, one entry per CDR3 protein. Of some 1 million distinct CDR3 sequences detected, roughly 45% appear once; the ten largest clones hold approximately 19%. The sequencing sample was made of blood. The receptor source for this set is a woman aged 60 to 75 in good health.

This chain uses TRBV27 with TRBJ1-1; D uncertain. V was trimmed by 5 bases and J by 4 bases, leaving 20 bases between them. The CDR3 covers 16 residues. The V gene's germline CDR1 is MNHEY and CDR2 SMNVEV (reference sequence). Here the CDR3 DNA reads TGTGCCAGCAGTCCAGGACGAGGGCGGGCGGGCACTGAAGCTTTCTTT. Its protein is CASSPGRGRAGTEAFF.

CDR3 sequence reads: CSARDSGLPSYSEQYF. The DNA of the CDR3 is TGCAGTGCTAGAGATTCAGGACTACCCTCCTACAGTGAGCAGTACTTC. This sequence joins TRBV20-1 and TRBJ2-7; a possible D gene is TRBD2 (6 bases). V was clipped by 0 bases and J by 7 bases, with 22 bases between them. The CDR3 sequence is 16 residues long. Germline V gene sequence: CDR1 DFQATT, CDR2 SNEGSKA (reference sequence).

The chain recombines TRBV28 with TRBJ2-7; 11 nucleotides match TRBD2. V shed 5 bases and J 4 bases; nucleotides not matched to a gene: 19. Germline V gene sequence: CDR1 MDHEN, CDR2 SYDVKM. This CDR3 region has 19 residues. In DNA, the CDR3 is TGTGCCAGCAGTGGCGGCGGATTAGCGGGAGGGCCCTACCCATACGAGCAGTACTTC. Translation: CASSGGGLAGGPYPYEQYF.

In its sample, this clonotype was seen a few times. CDR3 nucleotides: TGTGCCAGCAGCCAAGGGGCCAGGGATTATTCTGAAGCTTTCTTT. Amino acids: CASSQGARDYSEAFF. The V gene is TRBV3-1, the J gene TRBJ1-1, with D perhaps TRBD1 (5 bases). The V gene's germline CDR1 is LGHDT and CDR2 YNNKEL (reference sequence). The CDR3 covers 15 residues. Trimming took 1 base from V and 6 from J, leaving 15 bases between them.

This clonotype was observed a few times. V gene TRBV20-1 combines with J gene TRBJ2-1, with D tentatively TRBD1 (6 bases). V was trimmed by 0 bases and J by 4 bases, leaving 13 bases between them. The CDR3 has 15 residues. Germline CDR1 is DFQATT and CDR2 is SNEGSKA (reference sequence). The CDR3 DNA reads as TGCAGTGCTAGAGAACCCGGGACACCATACAATGAGCAGTTCTTC. Amino acid sequence: CSAREPGTPYNEQFF.

The V and J genes are TRBV27 and TRBJ2-3, with TRBD2 identical over 7 bases. The germline V gene has CDR1 MNHEY and CDR2 SMNVEV (reference sequence). The junction had 10 bases not matched to a gene; V was cut back by 3 bases and J by 4 bases. This CDR3 is built from 16 residues. CDR3 in amino acids: CASSFAPGLTADTQYF. As DNA, the CDR3 is TGTGCCAGCAGTTTCGCACCGGGACTAACGGCAGATACGCAGTATTTT.

This clonotype has just one count. V usage is TRBV2 and J usage is TRBJ2-4, with D perhaps given as TRBD1 or TRBD2 (5 bases each). Judging by the DNA end, TRBJ2-7 fits better; the J call may be wrong. This CDR3 has 13 residues. Per germline, CDR1 SNHLY and CDR2 FYNNEI. The CDR3 region is CACMGDAAYEQYF. CDR3 sequence (DNA): TGTGCCTGCATGGGGGACGCAGCCTACGAGCAGTACTTC.

This clonotype was observed a few times. This chain connects TRBV9 to TRBJ2-1, with 7 bases matching TRBD2. Germline CDR1 reads SGDLS; CDR2 reads YYNGEE. The J segment lost 6 bases and the V segment lost 0 bases, leaving 12 bases of the junction unmatched. CDR3 length: 17 amino acids. The CDR3 coding sequence is TGTGCCAGCAGCGTAGACCTCCCCGCGACTAGCCCCAATGAGCAGTTCTTC. As protein: CASSVDLPATSPNEQFF.

J is TRBJ2-5 and V is TRBV9; D unresolved. The CDR3 has 14 residues. V lost 5 bases, J lost 11 bases, and 22 bases lay in between. CDR1 is SGDLS and CDR2 is YYNGEE in the germline V gene. The CDR3 here is CASSSLFEGNEQYF. The CDR3 DNA sequence: TGTGCCAGCAGTTCCCTGTTCGAAGGGAATGAGCAGTACTTC.

This rearrangement joins TRBV5-1 to TRBJ2-4; TRBD1 matches at 8 bases. Trimming cost V 0 bases and J 1 base; bases outside gene matches: 6. This CDR3 spans 17 amino acids. Germline values: CDR1 SGHRS, CDR2 YFSETQ. The CDR3 nucleotides read TGCGCCAGCAGCTTGGTCGGGACAGGAATTGCCAAAAACATTCAGTACTTC. Amino acid sequence: CASSLVGTGIAKNIQYF.

V gene TRBV6-1 combines with J gene TRBJ2-7; 7 bases map to TRBD1. Unmatched junction bases numbered 10, after V lost 11 bases and J lost 3 bases. Germline CDR1 MNHNS, CDR2 SASEGT. The CDR3 runs 13 residues. CDR3 region: CAGTSRQGYEQYF. The CDR3 nucleotides read TGTGCCGGCACCTCCAGACAGGGCTACGAGCAGTACTTC.

This sequence joins TRBV4-1 and TRBJ2-4; 7 bases are shared with TRBD1. The CDR3 is 18 amino acids. V was clipped by 0 bases and J by 6 bases; unmatched bases: 14. The germline V gene has CDR1 MGHRA and CDR2 YSYEKL. This CDR3 reads CASSQDTGTVGSLNIQYF. In DNA form, the CDR3 reads TGCGCCAGCAGCCAAGATACCGGGACAGTGGGATCTTTAAACATTCAGTACTTC.

This chain connects TRBV10-3 to TRBJ2-5; the match to TRBD2 covers 8 bases. The CDR3 runs to 15 residues. With V trimmed by 3 bases and J by 0 bases, 3 bases remained unmatched. CDR1 is ENHRY, CDR2 SYGVKD, per germline. CDR3 sequence: CAISDLAGYQETQYF. The CDR3 DNA follows: TGTGCCATCAGTGATTTAGCGGGGTACCAAGAGACCCAGTACTTC.

This rearrangement joins TRBV11-2 to TRBJ2-7; 8 positions agree with TRBD1. Trimming at V came to 3 bases and at J to 3 bases, leaving 4 bases not matched to a gene. The CDR3 totals 14 residues. Germline assignment: CDR1 SGHAT and CDR2 FQNNGV. The CDR3 reads CASSLGQAGYEQYF. In DNA, the CDR3 is TGTGCCAGCAGCTTGGGACAGGCCGGCTACGAGCAGTACTTC.

This clonotype showed up many times. In nucleotides, the CDR3 is TGCAGCGTTTATGGCGGGAGGACCCAGTACTTC. The encoded protein is CSVYGGRTQYF. This chain links TRBV29-1 with TRBJ2-5; 7 positions match TRBD2. This CDR3 has 11 residues. The germline V gene has CDR1 SQVTM and CDR2 ANQGSEA. The V segment lost 5 bases and the J segment 7 bases; nucleotides outside the gene matches: 4.

In its sample, this clonotype was seen once. The rearrangement links TRBV15 to TRBJ2-4; 8 nucleotides line up with TRBD1. The J call is uncertain, as TRBJ2-7 better fits the DNA end. The CDR3 runs 14 residues. CDR1 LNHNV and CDR2 YYDKDF come from the germline V gene (reference sequence). The CDR3 sequence: CATSLWQGAVEQYF. DNA of the CDR3: TGTGCCACCAGCCTGTGGCAGGGGGCCGTCGAGCAGTACTTC.

The chain uses TRBV25-1 and TRBJ1-1; 9 bases fit TRBD1. After removal of 4 bases from V and 1 base from J, the junction contained 4 bases not matched to a gene. Germline V lookup: CDR1 MGHDK, CDR2 SYGVNS. This CDR3 has 15 residues. CDR3 protein: CASSAYRGRNTEAFF. The CDR3 nucleotides are TGTGCCAGCAGTGCCTACAGGGGGCGGAACACTGAAGCTTTCTTT.

This chain links TRBV6-1 with TRBJ2-7; 7 positions match TRBD2. J gave up 0 bases and V 4 bases, and 9 bases lay outside the gene matches. Germline V CDR1 and CDR2: MNHNS, SASEGT. CDR3 size: 16 residues. CDR3 DNA sequence: TGTGCCAGCAGTGCACTAGCGAAGAGAAACTCCTACGAGCAGTACTTC. Protein sequence: CASSALAKRNSYEQYF.

This clonotype was seen only a few times. This chain links TRBV14 with TRBJ2-5, with D hard to call. This CDR3 is 16 amino acids long. V lost 2 bases and J lost 5, with 18 bases in between. Germline CDR1 is SGHDN and CDR2 is FVKESK. Here the CDR3 DNA reads TGTGCCAGCAGCCAAAGGTCGGACCCCCACCGGGAGACCCAGTACTTC. It specifies CASSQRSDPHRETQYF.

CDR3 protein: CASGADSISYEQYF. The DNA of the CDR3 is TGCGCCAGCGGCGCGGATTCGATCTCCTACGAGCAGTACTTC. The rearrangement joins TRBV5-1 to TRBJ2-7; D remains ambiguous. V shed 7 bases and J shed 0 bases, with 14 bases lying between them. Germline-derived CDR1 and CDR2 are SGHRS and YFSETQ. The CDR3 covers 14 residues.

The chain uses TRBV7-9 and TRBJ2-7; 8 nucleotides agree with TRBD1. The germline V gene has CDR1 SEHNR and CDR2 FQNEAQ (reference sequence). J was trimmed by 5 bases and V by 5 bases; bases with no gene match: 5. The CDR3 is 13 amino acids. CDR3 residues: CASSDRGPDEQYF. CDR3 coding DNA: TGTGCCAGCAGCGACAGGGGACCCGACGAGCAGTACTTC.

The chain combines TRBV25-1 with TRBJ2-3, with TRBD2 identical over 13 bases. The CDR3 totals 16 residues. Trimming removed 6 bases from V and 5 bases from J; junction bases left unmatched: 8. The germline gives CDR1 MGHDK, CDR2 SYGVNS. Written as DNA, the CDR3 is TGTGCCAGCAGGATGGGAAGACTAGCGGGAGGAGATACGCAGTATTTT. This gives the protein CASRMGRLAGGDTQYF.

In its sample, this clonotype was seen many times. The CDR3 spells CASSSRRGFTDTQYF. The CDR3 DNA reads as TGCGCCAGCAGCTCCCGTCGGGGCTTCACAGATACGCAGTATTTT. This chain connects TRBV5-1 to TRBJ2-3, with D perhaps given as TRBD1 or TRBD2 (5 bases each). The CDR3 extends over 15 amino acids. V gave up 3 bases and J gave up 2 bases, with 13 bases separating them. Germline V gene sequence: CDR1 SGHRS, CDR2 YFSETQ. Full variable domain (rest looked up from reference TRBV5-1 and TRBJ2-3): KAGVTQTPRYLIKTRGQQVTLSCSPISGHRSVSWYQQTPGQGLQFLFEYFSETQRNKGNFPGRFSGRQFSNSRSEMNVSTLELGDSALYLCASSSRRGFTDTQYFGPGTRLTVL.

This clonotype showed up many times. This chain connects TRBV9 to TRBJ2-7, with D perhaps being TRBD1 or TRBD2 (5 bases each). The germline V gene encodes CDR1 SGDLS and CDR2 YYNGEE. V was shortened by 5 bases and J by 0 bases, with 9 bases between the two germline ends. There are 13 residues in the CDR3. The CDR3 loop reads CASSVGDSYEQYF. The CDR3 nucleotides are TGTGCCAGCAGTGTGGGGGACTCCTACGAGCAGTACTTC. The full variable domain, in which reference TRBV9 and TRBJ2-7 provide the parts outside the CDR3, is DSGVTQTPKHLITATGQRVTLRCSPRSGDLSVYWYQQSLDQGLQFLIQYYNGEERAKGNILERFSAQQFPDLHSELNLSSLELGDSALYFCASSVGDSYEQYFGPGTRLTVT.

The chain combines TRBV25-1 with TRBJ2-5; unclear D gene. Per germline, CDR1 MGHDK and CDR2 SYGVNS. Trimming pared 6 bases from V and 0 bases from J, leaving 14 bases between. This CDR3 has 15 residues. The CDR3 sequence is CASSSKDWYQETQYF. The CDR3 coding sequence is TGTGCCAGCAGCTCAAAAGACTGGTACCAAGAGACCCAGTACTTC.